This is a list of T cell receptor beta chains from one sample in a study of blood T cell repertoires in COVID-19. Using immunoSEQ multiplex PCR, the repertoire was profiled, and TCRdb retains in-frame clones only, with some absent. Seen here are about 93,000 clones, around 90% observed once, and the top ten hold roughly 1.5%. The sample comprised peripheral blood. The receptor source for this set is a human donor with active COVID-19. The donor label of this sample is uncertain. The CDR3 runs from the conserved cysteine through the conserved F or W. D genes are given only for firm matches. Part of the rows lack a size; the others show once, few, many or a class for expanded clones.

J: TRBJ2-7
size: few
length: 14
V: TRBV10-1
D: TRBD2
DNA: TGCGCCAGCAGTGAAAGACTAGCGGGCTACGAGCAGTACTTC
CDR3: CASSERLAGYEQYF

J: TRBJ1-4
size: .
length: 16
V: TRBV9
D: .
DNA: TGTGCCAGCAGCGTAGGGCGCGGGGGGGCTAATGAAAAACTGTTTTTT
CDR3: CASSVGRGGANEKLFF

J: TRBJ1-2
size: .
length: 15
V: TRBV7-9
D: TRBD1
DNA: TGTGCCAGCAGCTTAGCAGGACAGGGTTCCGATGGCTACACCTTC
CDR3: CASSLAGQGSDGYTF

J: TRBJ1-2
size: .
length: 15
V: TRBV28
D: TRBD1
DNA: TGTGCCAGCAGTTGGGGAATAGGACAGGGATATGGCTACACCTTC
CDR3: CASSWGIGQGYGYTF

J: TRBJ2-2
size: .
length: 16
V: TRBV28
D: TRBD2
DNA: TGTGCCAGCAGTTTAGGCGTAGCGGGGACCACCGGGGAGCTGTTTTTT
CDR3: CASSLGVAGTTGELFF

J: TRBJ2-7
size: .
length: 17
V: TRBV4-1
D: TRBD1
DNA: TGCGCCAGCAGCCAAGGTCATCAACAGGGGGCCTTATACGAGCAGTACTTC
CDR3: CASSQGHQQGALYEQYF

J: TRBJ1-6
size: few
length: 15
V: TRBV7-9
D: TRBD1
DNA: TGTGCCAGCAGCTTCACGACAGGGTGGAATTCACCCCTCCACTTT
CDR3: CASSFTTGWNSPLHF

J: TRBJ2-3
size: .
length: 13
V: TRBV5-6
D: .
DNA: TGTGCCAGCAGTCTAGCAGAGGGAGATACGCAGTATTTT
CDR3: CASSLAEGDTQYF

J: TRBJ1-4
size: .
length: 14
V: TRBV5-6
D: TRBD1
DNA: TGTGCCAGCAGTTTGTTTCAGGGGGCGGAAAAACTGTTTTTT
CDR3: CASSLFQGAEKLFF

J: TRBJ2-3
size: .
length: 19
V: TRBV3-1/TRBV3-2
D: TRBD2
DNA: TGTGCCAGCAGCCAAGATGGGCTAGCGGGGGGCCTTTCCACAGATACGCAGTATTTT
CDR3: CASSQDGLAGGLSTDTQYF

J: TRBJ1-1
size: .
length: 15
V: TRBV6-2/TRBV6-3
D: TRBD1
DNA: TGTGCCAGCAGTTACTCTACAGGGGGTCACACTGAAGCTTTCTTT
CDR3: CASSYSTGGHTEAFF

J: TRBJ2-5
size: .
length: 14
V: TRBV29-1
D: .
DNA: TGCAGCGTTGTTGGGCAGGGGGGACAAGAGACCCAGTACTTC
CDR3: CSVVGQGGQETQYF

J: TRBJ2-1
size: .
length: 13
V: TRBV9
D: .
DNA: TGTGCCAGCAGCGTGTCAGTTCCCAATGAGCAGTTCTTC
CDR3: CASSVSVPNEQFF

J: TRBJ2-1
size: .
length: 15
V: TRBV7-2
D: .
DNA: TGTGCCAGCAGCCCCGGTGGGCTAAGCTACAATGAGCAGTTCTTC
CDR3: CASSPGGLSYNEQFF

J: TRBJ1-1
size: .
length: 15
V: TRBV6-6
D: TRBD1
DNA: TGTGCCAGCAGTACGTCAACAGGGGGGAACACTGAAGCTTTCTTT
CDR3: CASSTSTGGNTEAFF

J: TRBJ2-7
size: .
length: 13
V: TRBV6-2/TRBV6-3
D: .
DNA: TGTGCCAGCAGTTACCGGGGTTTCTACGAGCAGTACTTC
CDR3: CASSYRGFYEQYF

J: TRBJ2-5
size: .
length: 13
V: TRBV6-5
D: .
DNA: TGTGCCAGCAGCCGACTACCAGGAGAGACCCAGTACTTC
CDR3: CASSRLPGETQYF

J: TRBJ1-6
size: .
length: 19
V: TRBV5-4
D: TRBD1
DNA: TGTGCCAGCAGCTGGGGATCTACTTATAACAGGGGGCGGAATTCACCCCTCCACTTT
CDR3: CASSWGSTYNRGRNSPLHF

J: TRBJ1-1
size: .
length: 14
V: TRBV7-9
D: .
DNA: TGTGCCAGCAGCTTCGCGACAGGGAACACTGAAGCTTTCTTT
CDR3: CASSFATGNTEAFF

J: TRBJ2-2
size: once
length: 14
V: TRBV10-1
D: .
DNA: TGCGCCAGCAGTGCTGGGACACTCACCGGGGAGCTGTTTTTT
CDR3: CASSAGTLTGELFF

J: TRBJ2-3
size: once
length: 15
V: TRBV7-9
D: TRBD1
DNA: TGTGCCAGCAGCTTAGGGACAGGGTCTGTATATACGCAGTATTTT
CDR3: CASSLGTGSVYTQYF

J: TRBJ2-2
size: once
length: 18
V: TRBV2
D: TRBD2
DNA: TGTGCCAGCAGTGAAGCGATCTTAGCGGGGGTGGGAACCGGGGAGCTGTTTTTT
CDR3: CASSEAILAGVGTGELFF

J: TRBJ1-1
size: .
length: 15
V: TRBV19
D: .
DNA: TGTGCCAGTAGTCCCACCCCGAGAGTGAACACTGAAGCTTTCTTT
CDR3: CASSPTPRVNTEAFF

J: TRBJ1-2
size: .
length: 13
V: TRBV7-2
D: .
DNA: TGTGCCAGCAGCTTAGGGCCAGACTATGGCTACACCTTC
CDR3: CASSLGPDYGYTF

J: TRBJ1-5
size: .
length: 15
V: TRBV7-9
D: TRBD1
DNA: TGTGCCAGCAGCTTAGGAACAGGGGCGAATCAGCCCCAGCATTTT
CDR3: CASSLGTGANQPQHF

J: TRBJ2-7
size: few
length: 15
V: TRBV19
D: .
DNA: TGTGCCAGTAGTACCCTCGACACCCTCTCGTTCGAGCAGTACTTC
CDR3: CASSTLDTLSFEQYF

J: TRBJ1-1
size: .
length: 12
V: TRBV19
D: TRBD1
DNA: TGTGCCAGTAGTCCCTGGACAGGGGGAGCTTTCTTT
CDR3: CASSPWTGGAFF

J: TRBJ2-7
size: .
length: 11
V: TRBV29-1
D: .
DNA: TGCAGCGCCGGACATAGATACGAGCAGTACTTC
CDR3: CSAGHRYEQYF

J: TRBJ2-7
size: .
length: 15
V: TRBV7-9
D: TRBD1
DNA: TGTGCCAGCAGCTCAGCCGGGACAGGGGCCTTGGAGCAGTACTTC
CDR3: CASSSAGTGALEQYF